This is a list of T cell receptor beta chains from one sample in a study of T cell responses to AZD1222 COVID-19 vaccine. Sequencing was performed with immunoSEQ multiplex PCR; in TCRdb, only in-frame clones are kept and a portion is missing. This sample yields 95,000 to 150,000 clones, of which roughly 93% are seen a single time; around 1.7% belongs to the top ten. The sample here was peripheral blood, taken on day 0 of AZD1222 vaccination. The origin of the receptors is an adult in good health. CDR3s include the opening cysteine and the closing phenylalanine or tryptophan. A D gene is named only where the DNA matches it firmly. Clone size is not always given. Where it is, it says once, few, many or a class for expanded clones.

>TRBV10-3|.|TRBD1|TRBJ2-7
CAIREGQGEGEQYF
TGTGCCATCAGGGAGGGACAGGGGGAGGGCGAGCAGTACTTC
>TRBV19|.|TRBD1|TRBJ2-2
CASGQGANTGELFF
TGTGCCAGTGGACAGGGGGCGAACACCGGGGAGCTGTTTTTT
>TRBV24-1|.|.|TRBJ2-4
CATSDTTKNIQYF
TGTGCCACCAGTGATACTACCAAAAACATTCAGTACTTC
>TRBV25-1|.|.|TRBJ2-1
CASSEPGAAYNEQFF
TGTGCCAGCAGTGAGCCGGGAGCGGCCTACAATGAGCAGTTCTTC
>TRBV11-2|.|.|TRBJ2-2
CASSWDGATGELFF
TGTGCCAGCAGCTGGGACGGGGCCACCGGGGAGCTGTTTTTT
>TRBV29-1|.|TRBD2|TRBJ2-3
CSVRGRAMADTQYF
TGCAGCGTTCGCGGGAGGGCCATGGCAGATACGCAGTATTTT
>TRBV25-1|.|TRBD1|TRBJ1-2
CASGKTGKDGYTF
TGTGCCAGCGGAAAGACAGGGAAGGATGGCTACACCTTC
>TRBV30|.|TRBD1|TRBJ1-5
CAWSSGQGRNQPQHF
TGTGCCTGGAGTTCGGGACAGGGACGCAATCAGCCCCAGCATTTT
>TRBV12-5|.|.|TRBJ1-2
CASGLVPQYYGYTF
TGTGCTAGTGGTTTGGTACCCCAGTACTATGGCTACACCTTC
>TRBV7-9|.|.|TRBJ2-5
CASSLAPGETQYF
TGTGCCAGCAGCTTAGCTCCCGGAGAGACCCAGTACTTC
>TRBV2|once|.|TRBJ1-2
CASSDGRRVNTF
TGTGCCAGCAGTGATGGAAGAAGGGTTAACACCTTC
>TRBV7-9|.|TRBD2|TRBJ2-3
CASSSGLAGADTQYF
TGTGCCAGCAGCTCGGGACTAGCGGGAGCAGATACGCAGTATTTT